This TCR beta chain was obtained from a study of blood T cell repertoires in COVID-19. Study background: Donors in the United States, Italy and Spain gave samples during acute or convalescent COVID-19. Sources were T cells, B-cell-depleted T cells, or PBMCs; the material itself was cDNA or gDNA.

V was clipped by 2 bases and J by 7 bases; unmatched bases: 7. Germline V gene lookup returns CDR1 LGHDT and CDR2 YNNKEL (reference sequence). The CDR3 has 15 amino acids. The table came from immunoSEQ multiplex PCR; TCRdb's copy has only in-frame clones and leaves some out. The repertoire includes around 50,000 clones, 70% to 90% of them detected once, and roughly 2.2% sits in the top ten. Sequenced input: peripheral blood. The chain employs TRBV3-1 (or the pseudogene TRBV3-2) and TRBJ2-1; 8 nucleotides match TRBD2. The TCR sequence derives from a human donor in a cohort sampled during active COVID-19. The CDR3: CASSQFQRERNEQFF. In DNA form, the CDR3 reads TGTGCCAGCAGCCAATTCCAGCGGGAGAGGAATGAGCAGTTCTTC.